This T cell receptor (beta chain) is drawn from a study of T cell responses to AZD1222 COVID-19 vaccine. Across the study: Pooled together were second doses at about 4 or about 12 weeks. Study-level findings and limits: Spike-specific TCR breadth and depth grew following two AZD1222 doses.

This clone has just one count. Its cognate antigen is unknown. TCRdb's copy holds only in-frame clones and misses some; the assay was immunoSEQ multiplex PCR. The sample includes approximately 100,000 clones, approximately 91% of them seen just once. Trimming shortened V by 2 bases and J by 2 bases, and 10 bases separated the two germline ends. The V gene's germline CDR1 is SGHRS and CDR2 YFSETQ. The CDR3 length is 15 residues. This sequence joins TRBV5-1 and TRBJ2-2; D is uncertain. Sequenced here: peripheral blood, sampled on day 0 of AZD1222 vaccination. This sequence originates from an adult in good health. CDR3 residues: CASSLKVTNTGELFF. CDR3 nucleotides: TGCGCCAGCAGCTTAAAGGTGACTAACACCGGGGAGCTGTTTTTT.